The 3 T cell receptor beta chains presented below share a single source sample, sequenced in a study of shared clonotypes between healthy human individuals. Only in-frame clones appear in the TCRdb table, and some are missing; sequencing was by immunoSEQ multiplex PCR. The sample consists of roughly 1.5 million clones, approximately 98% of them appearing once. The sequencing sample was made of naive CD4+ T cells sorted from blood. Subset in this sample: CD45RA+ positively selected. All receptors come from a man younger than 40 in good health.

V is TRBV28 and J is TRBJ1-5; D is unclear. The CDR3 is 17 residues long. Germline CDR1 and CDR2: MDHEN and SYDVKM. V was trimmed by 6 bases and J by 5 bases, leaving 23 bases between them. The CDR3 bases are TGTGCCAGCAGCCCTAACTCCGGACTGGGCACGGATCAGCCCCAGCATTTT. This sequence encodes CASSPNSGLGTDQPQHF.

The rearrangement joins TRBV5-4 to TRBJ2-6; no firm D call. The CDR3 length is 15 residues. V lost 5 bases to trimming and J lost 2 bases, with 11 bases between them. Germline lookup yields CDR1 SGHNT and CDR2 YYREEE (reference sequence). In DNA form, the CDR3 reads TGTGCCAGCAGTTGGCCGGGTGCTGGGGCCAACGTCCTGACTTTC. This gives the protein CASSWPGAGANVLTF. Variable domain in full (rest from reference TRBV5-4 and TRBJ2-6): ETGVTQSPTHLIKTRGQQVTLRCSSQSGHNTVSWYQQALGQGPQFIFQYYREEENGRGNFPPRFSGLQFPNYSSELNVNALELDDSALYLCASSWPGAGANVLTFGAGSRLTVL.

On this clone: Distinct nucleotide sequences in the sample also encode this CDR3. The chain couples TRBV5-4 to TRBJ2-5; D call uncertain. Trimming shortened V by 2 bases and J by 3 bases, and 5 bases separated the two germline ends. Germline V CDR1 and CDR2: SGHNT, YYREEE (reference sequence). The CDR3 length is 12 residues. CDR3 in amino acids: CASSFPKETQYF. As DNA, the CDR3 is TGTGCCAGCAGCTTCCCAAAAGAGACCCAGTACTTC.